This T cell receptor (beta chain) was documented in a study of spatial heterogeneity in lung cancer. This clonotype has at least ten counts. Its matching antigen is unknown. A library made for alpha chains picked up this beta chain off target, so its size means little. CDR1 is MNHEY and CDR2 is SVGAGI in the germline V gene. The CDR3 has 13 residues. V lost 6 bases and J lost 6; bases outside the gene matches: 6. Whole-study findings and limits: The study found that expanded intratumoral alpha and beta TCR counts tracked tumor mutation counts. Coverage of tumor T cells, an estimated figure, was approximately 7.4% for alpha and about 13% for beta chains.

Time point defined: sample taken at primary tumor resection. Each TCR cDNA molecule carried a unique molecular identifier. TCRdb reanalysed the 5' RACE reads using MiXCR and keeps one entry per CDR3 protein. The sample gives 16,000 or so distinct CDR3 sequences, 6.5% to 8.5% of which show up once; 15% to 20% is in the top ten. V is TRBV6-5 and J is TRBJ1-1, with 8 nucleotides matching TRBD1. The receptor was derived from a female donor with early-stage non-small cell lung cancer. This specimen was lung tumor tissue, taken at surgery. In DNA, the CDR3 is TGTGCCAGCAGGCCCGGGACAGGTTCTGAAGCTTTCTTT. Its protein is CASRPGTGSEAFF.